This T cell receptor (beta chain) came from a study of T cell responses to AZD1222 COVID-19 vaccine. Study context: Pooled together were second doses at about 4 or about 12 weeks.

Clones were read by immunoSEQ multiplex PCR, and TCRdb kept only the in-frame ones, dropping some. The sample lists about 110,000 clones, roughly nine tenths seen once, with approximately 5.2% in the top ten. The CDR3 totals 15 residues. The trim removed 5 bases at V and 3 bases at J, leaving 9 bases unmatched. Germline V gene sequence: CDR1 LNHNV, CDR2 YYDKDF (reference sequence). This specimen was peripheral blood, taken on day 0 of AZD1222 vaccination. This chain connects TRBV15 to TRBJ1-2; TRBD1 agrees at 7 bases. This TCR was recovered from an adult in good health. The CDR3: CATSARTGSDYGYTF. CDR3 bases: TGTGCCACCAGCGCCCGGACAGGTTCGGACTATGGCTACACCTTC.